Shown below are 23 T cell receptor beta chains from a single sample sequenced in a study of blood T cell repertoires in COVID-19. Produced via immunoSEQ multiplex PCR; TCRdb's table is partial and in-frame only. The sample contains fewer than 700,000 clones, 85% to 90% of which appear only once. The sample comprised peripheral blood. These receptors originate from a woman aged 45 to 65 with COVID-19, enrolled during active disease.

The V and J genes are TRBV27 and TRBJ1-1, with D unresolved. There are 13 residues in the CDR3. Germline V gene data show CDR1 as MNHEY and CDR2 as SMNVEV (reference sequence). The germline V and J ends were trimmed by 3 bases and 5 bases, with 10 bases remaining between them. The CDR3 DNA follows: TGTGCCAGCAGTTTCGGTAGCGTGACTGAAGCTTTCTTT. Translated, it gives CASSFGSVTEAFF.

This chain connects TRBV4-1 to TRBJ1-2; perhaps TRBD1 as D (5 bases). There are 12 residues in the CDR3. From germline, CDR1 is MGHRA and CDR2 YSYEKL. V lost 6 bases to trimming and J lost 5 bases, with 10 bases between them. This chain's CDR3 is CASRGRDYGYTF. CDR3 nucleotide sequence: TGCGCCAGCAGGGGGCGGGATTATGGCTACACCTTC.

V is TRBV5-1 and J is TRBJ2-3, with 9 bases that match TRBD1. Germline trimming cut 2 bases from V and 4 bases from J; bases unmatched to any gene: 11. Looked up from germline, CDR1 is SGHRS and CDR2 is YFSETQ. This CDR3 comprises 17 residues. For the CDR3, the DNA is TGCGCCAGCAGCTTTGGACATTCCGGGACAGGGTCAGATACGCAGTATTTT. This gives the protein CASSFGHSGTGSDTQYF.

The rearrangement links TRBV19 to TRBJ1-5; D is possibly TRBD1 (6 bases). CDR1 is LNHDA, CDR2 SQIVND, per germline (reference sequence). The CDR3 spans 11 residues. V was pared by 8 bases and J by 8 bases, with 10 bases between. CDR3 DNA: TGTGCCAGTCCGCAGGGGAAGCCCCAGCATTTT. The encoded protein is CASPQGKPQHF.

The chain combines TRBV28 with TRBJ1-2; D is perhaps TRBD1 (5 bases). CDR1 and CDR2 (germline): MDHEN, SYDVKM. The CDR3 runs to 15 residues. Trimming cost V 6 bases and J 4 bases, with 18 bases left between them. In DNA, the CDR3 is TGTGCCAGCAGCGGGGGACCGGCGGCCGTCTATGGCTACACCTTC. Protein: CASSGGPAAVYGYTF.

The chain is built from TRBV7-9 and TRBJ2-7; possibly TRBD1 for D (6 bases). CDR1 SEHNR and CDR2 FQNEAQ come from the germline V gene (reference sequence). With 4 bases removed from V and 7 bases from J, the gap between germline ends came to 20 bases. The CDR3 runs to 15 residues. CDR3: CASSSPGTSPWEQYF. DNA for the CDR3: TGTGCCAGCAGCTCCCCAGGGACAAGTCCCTGGGAGCAGTACTTC.

This chain uses TRBV20-1 with TRBJ2-2, with unresolved D. This CDR3 region has 12 residues. Germline CDR1 reads DFQATT; CDR2 reads SNEGSKA (reference sequence). Trimming took off 6 bases at V and 7 bases at J, with 12 bases between the two ends. The CDR3 is CSASGDSGELFF. CDR3 bases: TGCAGTGCAAGTGGTGATAGCGGGGAGCTGTTTTTT.

J is TRBJ1-5 and V is TRBV20-1; D is unclear. This CDR3 spans 10 amino acids. CDR1 and CDR2 from the germline V gene are DFQATT and SNEGSKA (reference sequence). V lost 5 bases and J 11 bases, leaving 10 bases between the germline ends. The DNA for the CDR3 is TGCAGTGCTTACGACGGGTCCCAGCATTTT. Translating gives CSAYDGSQHF.

Only one count was recorded for this clone. The chain joins TRBV11-2 to TRBJ2-7, with unresolved D. Germline-derived CDR1 and CDR2 are SGHAT and FQNNGV. The CDR3 extends over 16 amino acids. With 0 bases removed from V and 4 bases from J, the gap between germline ends came to 16 bases. The chain's CDR3 is CASSLDLKVAAYEQYF. In nucleotides, the CDR3 is TGTGCCAGCAGCTTAGATCTCAAGGTGGCGGCTTACGAGCAGTACTTC.

This chain uses TRBV9 with TRBJ2-7, with 9 bases matching TRBD1. V trimming: 0 bases; J trimming: 0 bases; junction bases outside the gene matches: 7. CDR1 is SGDLS and CDR2 is YYNGEE in the germline V gene. The CDR3 totals 17 residues. The CDR3 loop is CASSVEWGQGPSYEQYF. CDR3 sequence (DNA): TGTGCCAGCAGCGTAGAGTGGGGACAGGGCCCCTCCTACGAGCAGTACTTC.

The chain joins TRBV30 to TRBJ1-2, with 9 bases fitting TRBD1. In germline, CDR1 is GTSNPN, CDR2 SVGIG (reference sequence). The CDR3 spans 15 residues. The ends lost 2 bases at V and 8 bases at J; junction bases unmatched: 12. The CDR3 sequence is CAWSKNRGHAGGYTF. CDR3 nucleotide sequence: TGTGCCTGGAGTAAGAACAGGGGGCATGCGGGGGGCTACACCTTC.

The V call is TRBV18, the J call TRBJ1-2; TRBD1 agrees at 12 bases. The CDR3 is 17 residues long. Germline V lookup: CDR1 KGHSH, CDR2 LQKENI. Trimming cost V 1 base and J 5 bases; bases outside gene matches: 8. CDR3 residues: CASSPLKRGQGAYGYTF. The CDR3 DNA reads TGTGCCAGCTCACCACTTAAGCGGGGACAGGGGGCGTATGGCTACACCTTC. The complete variable domain, with remaining parts taken from reference TRBV18 and TRBJ1-2, reads NAGVMQNPRHLVRRRGQEARLRCSPMKGHSHVYWYRQLPEEGLKFMVYLQKENIIDESGMPKERFSAEFPKEGPSILRIQQVVRGDSAAYFCASSPLKRGQGAYGYTFGSGTRLTVV.

The chain uses TRBV19 and TRBJ1-1; D is unclear. This CDR3 has 16 residues. Per germline, CDR1 LNHDA and CDR2 SQIVND (reference sequence). V was shortened by 3 bases and J by 2 bases, with 16 bases between the two germline ends. CDR3 protein: CASSMPTGSGNTEAFF. CDR3 coding DNA: TGTGCCAGTAGTATGCCCACCGGGTCTGGTAACACTGAAGCTTTCTTT. The complete variable domain, with remaining parts taken from reference TRBV19 and TRBJ1-1, reads DGGITQSPKYLFRKEGQNVTLSCEQNLNHDAMYWYRQDPGQGLRLIYYSQIVNDFQKGDIAEGYSVSREKKESFPLTVTSAQKNPTAFYLCASSMPTGSGNTEAFFGQGTRLTVV.

This clone was counted a single time. The rearrangement joins TRBV7-8 to TRBJ1-2, with no clear D. Germline V gene sequence: CDR1 SGHVS, CDR2 FQNEAQ. Trimming removed 5 bases from V and 4 bases from J, with 8 bases in between. The CDR3 is 12 amino acids. CDR3 residues: CASSPVTYGYTF. The CDR3 bases are TGTGCCAGCAGCCCAGTCACCTATGGCTACACCTTC.

The chain combines TRBV4-2 with TRBJ2-1; TRBD2 might be the D (6 bases). Germline assignment: CDR1 LGHNA and CDR2 YNFKEQ. Trimming cost V 0 bases and J 9 bases, with 12 bases left between them. The CDR3 has 14 amino acids. DNA of the CDR3: TGTGCCAGCAGCCAAGATCGGGGGATGGGTGAGCAGTTCTTC. This translates into CASSQDRGMGEQFF.

This clone was seen a handful of times. The V call is TRBV18, the J call TRBJ1-1; TRBD1 matches 8 bases. J lost 0 bases, V lost 6 bases, and 9 bases had no gene match. CDR1 and CDR2 (germline): KGHSH, LQKENI. This CDR3 spans 16 amino acids. The DNA of the CDR3 is TGTGCCAGCTCTCCCGACAGGGGCTACATGAACACTGAAGCTTTCTTT. Residues: CASSPDRGYMNTEAFF. Full variable domain (rest looked up from reference TRBV18 and TRBJ1-1): NAGVMQNPRHLVRRRGQEARLRCSPMKGHSHVYWYRQLPEEGLKFMVYLQKENIIDESGMPKERFSAEFPKEGPSILRIQQVVRGDSAAYFCASSPDRGYMNTEAFFGQGTRLTVV.

This clone was counted once. V is TRBV9 and J is TRBJ1-1, with TRBD1 matching 8 bases. This CDR3 comprises 15 residues. CDR1 and CDR2 (germline): SGDLS, YYNGEE. J lost 1 base, V lost 1 base, and 3 bases had no gene match. CDR3 nucleotide sequence: TGTGCCAGCAGCGTATCGCAGGGGGCGAACACTGAAGCTTTCTTT. This codes for CASSVSQGANTEAFF.

The chain recombines TRBV14 with TRBJ2-7; 7 bases match TRBD2. Germline loops: CDR1 SGHDN, CDR2 FVKESK. The ends lost 5 bases at V and 2 bases at J; junction bases unmatched: 9. The CDR3 is made up of 15 amino acids. CDR3 protein: CASSSTGTNPYEQYF. CDR3 coding DNA: TGTGCCAGCAGCTCTACCGGGACTAACCCCTACGAGCAGTACTTC.

This clone was observed once. The V call is TRBV10-3, the J call TRBJ2-1, with 7 nucleotides matching TRBD1. Germline lookup yields CDR1 ENHRY and CDR2 SYGVKD. With 3 bases clipped from V and 1 base from J, the junction kept 3 bases outside the gene matches. The CDR3 contains 15 residues. CDR3 sequence (DNA): TGTGCCATCAGTGAAGACAGGGAATCCTACAATGAGCAGTTCTTC. Amino acid sequence: CAISEDRESYNEQFF.

This clone was seen a single time. The chain employs TRBV29-1 and TRBJ2-7, with TRBD2 as a possible D gene (6 bases). Germline CDR1 SQVTM, CDR2 ANQGSEA. Trimming took off 4 bases at V and 4 bases at J, with 26 bases between the two ends. The CDR3 is 17 amino acids. CDR3 sequence reads: CSVVGSGGGRRIYEQYF. CDR3 nucleotide sequence: TGCAGCGTTGTGGGGTCTGGGGGAGGTCGCAGAATTTACGAGCAGTACTTC.

The V call is TRBV3-1 (or the pseudogene TRBV3-2), the J call TRBJ2-3, with D possibly being TRBD1 (5 bases). Trimming stripped 1 base from V and 5 bases from J, with 13 bases between. This CDR3 contains 15 residues. CDR1 is LGHDT and CDR2 is YNNKEL in the germline V gene (reference sequence). CDR3 bases: TGTGCCAGCAGCCAAGTAGGGCCCCAGGGAGATACGCAGTATTTT. Its protein product is CASSQVGPQGDTQYF.

The J gene is TRBJ2-7, the V gene TRBV6-5, with 13 bases aligning to TRBD2. CDR3 size: 15 residues. CDR1 MNHEY and CDR2 SVGAGI come from the germline V gene. V was clipped by 6 bases and J by 4 bases; unmatched bases: 6. The CDR3 here is CASSSPGLAGYEQYF. CDR3 coding DNA: TGTGCCAGCAGCTCTCCGGGACTAGCGGGATACGAGCAGTACTTC.

This chain joins TRBV2 and TRBJ1-2; D unclear. CDR1 and CDR2 from the germline V gene are SNHLY and FYNNEI. The CDR3 has 13 residues. The V gene lost 6 bases and the J gene lost 7 bases, with 15 bases spanning the gap. CDR3 nucleotide sequence: TGTGCCAGCAGGATCCGGGAGAACGGTGGCTACACCTTC. Its translation is CASRIRENGGYTF.